Following are 7 T cell receptor beta chains from one sample sequenced in a study of Graves' ophthalmopathy and Graves' hyperthyroidism. The sequenced template was RNA, covering the TCR beta CDR3 region. After a first-round RT-PCR with HTBI primers, a second-round multiplex PCR was run. In TCRdb, the multiplex PCR reads were re-called with MiXCR into one record per CDR3 protein. The sample lists 500,000 to 600,000 distinct CDR3 sequences; roughly 40% were seen once. The sequenced sample was peripheral blood or thyroid tissue (not recorded which). Receptors were obtained from an adult man with Graves' hyperthyroidism.

This clonotype occurred many times. V usage is TRBV20-1 and J usage is TRBJ1-6, with D unclear. This CDR3 spans 16 amino acids. Germline CDR1 reads DFQATT; CDR2 reads SNEGSKA (reference sequence). Deletions cut 0 bases from V and 6 bases from J, with 15 bases between. The CDR3 here is CSARDPAEGANSPLHF. The DNA of the CDR3 is TGCAGTGCTAGAGATCCGGCGGAAGGCGCTAATTCACCCCTCCACTTT.

This clonotype was counted ten times or more. This chain links TRBV6-5 with TRBJ2-2, with 9 bases aligning to TRBD1. After removal of 2 bases from V and 3 bases from J, the junction contained 4 bases not matched to a gene. CDR3 length equals 16 residues. CDR1 MNHEY and CDR2 SVGAGI come from the germline V gene. This CDR3 reads CASSYGTGRDTGELFF. CDR3 bases: TGTGCCAGCAGTTACGGGACAGGGAGGGACACCGGGGAGCTGTTTTTT.

This clonotype was observed a few times. The rearrangement links TRBV20-1 to TRBJ2-3; D is perhaps TRBD2 (6 bases). The V end was cut by 0 bases, the J end by 1 base, with 14 bases between. This CDR3 is 16 amino acids long. Germline loops: CDR1 DFQATT, CDR2 SNEGSKA (reference sequence). CDR3 nucleotide sequence: TGCAGTGCTAGAGATCAAAGCGGAGGGCGCACAGATACGCAGTATTTT. This sequence encodes CSARDQSGGRTDTQYF.

J is TRBJ1-6 and V is TRBV5-1; D gene ambiguous. Germline V lookup: CDR1 SGHRS, CDR2 YFSETQ. The CDR3 runs to 15 residues. Trimming removed 0 bases at V and 3 bases at J, with 7 bases between. The CDR3 DNA reads TGCGCCAGCAGCTTGGGACCGTTCTATAATTCACCCCTCCACTTT. It translates to CASSLGPFYNSPLHF. The full variable domain, in which reference TRBV5-1 and TRBJ1-6 provide the parts outside the CDR3, is KAGVTQTPRYLIKTRGQQVTLSCSPISGHRSVSWYQQTPGQGLQFLFEYFSETQRNKGNFPGRFSGRQFSNSRSEMNVSTLELGDSALYLCASSLGPFYNSPLHFGNGTRLTVT.

This clonotype showed up many times. V and J are TRBV7-9 and TRBJ1-4, with 10 bases matching TRBD1. The V gene end was trimmed by 5 bases and the J gene end by 9 bases; junction bases not matched to a gene: 12. Germline CDR1 SEHNR, CDR2 FQNEAQ (reference sequence). The CDR3 contains 16 residues. In DNA, the CDR3 is TGTGCCAGCAGCGACGGGGACAGGGGTGATCGAAAAAAACTGTTTTTT. Residues: CASSDGDRGDRKKLFF.

The CDR3 coding sequence is TGTGCCAGCAGCGTTCTAGCTTCCAATGAGCAGTTCTTC. It codes for CASSVLASNEQFF. The chain recombines TRBV12-3 or TRBV12-4 with TRBJ2-7; a weak D match, TRBD2 (5 bases). The J call may be in error: the DNA end matches TRBJ2-1 better. The CDR3 sequence is 13 residues long.

This chain connects TRBV7-9 to TRBJ2-5, with 13 positions matching TRBD2. This CDR3 is 16 amino acids long. Germline loops: CDR1 SEHNR, CDR2 FQNEAQ (reference sequence). Unmatched junction bases numbered 3, after V lost 2 bases and J lost 3 bases. CDR3 bases: TGTGCCAGCAGCTTAACAGGACTAGCGGGGGAAGAGACCCAGTACTTC. Translated: CASSLTGLAGEETQYF. The whole variable domain, remainder taken from reference TRBV7-9 and TRBJ2-5, is DTGVSQNPRHKITKRGQNVTFRCDPISEHNRLYWYRQTLGQGPEFLTYFQNEAQLEKSRLLSDRFSAERPKGSFSTLEIQRTEQGDSAMYLCASSLTGLAGEETQYFGPGTRLLVL.